These T cell receptor beta chains were read from a single sample in a study of blood T cell repertoires in COVID-19. Assay: immunoSEQ multiplex PCR; the TCRdb copy retains only in-frame clones and omits some. The sample carries over 200,000 clones, 80% to 90% recorded once. The sequenced sample consisted of peripheral blood. Receptor source: a man aged 18 to 29 with active or convalescent COVID-19. Both conserved end residues are part of each CDR3. The D gene is left open where the match is weak. Part of the rows lack a size; the others show once, few, many or a class for expanded clones.

TGTGCCTGGAGTGTAGCCAGGGGAGAAGGACAGCCCCAGCATTTT,CAWSVARGEGQPQHF,TRBJ1-5,.,TRBV30,.
TGTGCCTGGAGCCCTATCGGGGTACACACAGATACGCAGTATTTT,CAWSPIGVHTDTQYF,TRBJ2-3,.,TRBV30,.
TGTGCCAGCAGCACCGGACAGGGGACAGATACGCAGTATTTT,CASSTGQGTDTQYF,TRBJ2-3,TRBD1,TRBV11-2,.
TGTGCCAGCAGTCAGACACACAGGGCTAATTCACCCCTCCACTTT,CASSQTHRANSPLHF,TRBJ1-6,.,TRBV6-5,.
TGTGCCATCGAAACTAGCATCGGCTACGAGCAGTACTTC,CAIETSIGYEQYF,TRBJ2-7,.,TRBV10-3,once
TGTGCCAGTTCGGCAGACTCCACAGATACGCAGTATTTT,CASSADSTDTQYF,TRBJ2-3,.,TRBV19,.
TGTGCCAGTAGTACCCGGCGACAGGGGGGGAACTATGGCTACACCTTC,CASSTRRQGGNYGYTF,TRBJ1-2,TRBD1,TRBV19,.
TGTGCCAGTAGTATCTGGCTAGCGGGAGCTCTCGAGCAGTACTTC,CASSIWLAGALEQYF,TRBJ2-7,TRBD2,TRBV19,.
TGTGCCAGCAGTGAAGACAGGGGGCGCACAGATACGCAGTATTTT,CASSEDRGRTDTQYF,TRBJ2-3,TRBD1,TRBV2,.
TGTGCCAGTAGTGTGCTAGCGGGAGGGCCCAATGAGCAGTTCTTC,CASSVLAGGPNEQFF,TRBJ2-1,TRBD2,TRBV19,.
TGCGCCAGCAGCCAAGACTTGGGCAGCACAGATACGCAGTATTTT,CASSQDLGSTDTQYF,TRBJ2-3,.,TRBV4-1,.
TGTGCCAGCAGCTTCGAAGGGGGCCTCCTCTCTGGGGCCAACGTCCTGACTTTC,CASSFEGGLLSGANVLTF,TRBJ2-6,TRBD1,TRBV11-2,.
TGTGCCAGCAGCGTCCCAGAAAGTGGTGCGGGAAACTCTGGAAACACCATATATTTT,CASSVPESGAGNSGNTIYF,TRBJ1-3,.,TRBV9,.
TGCGCCAGCAGCTTGCAACCAGGGGGCGCGGTCGCAGCTTTCTTT,CASSLQPGGAVAAFF,TRBJ1-1,TRBD1,TRBV5-1,.
TGTGCCAGCAGCTTGTCTCCTAATCAGCCCCAGCATTTT,CASSLSPNQPQHF,TRBJ1-5,.,TRBV5-6,.
TGTGCCAGCGGGAGCCTGCAGGGGGCAGTACGCTACACCTTC,CASGSLQGAVRYTF,TRBJ1-2,TRBD1,TRBV6-5,once
TGTGCCAGCAGACCAGACATAACCGGGGAGCTGTTTTTT,CASRPDITGELFF,TRBJ2-2,.,TRBV2,.
TGTGCCAGCAGCGGTTACAGGGGTCTTGTCTATGGCTACACCTTC,CASSGYRGLVYGYTF,TRBJ1-2,TRBD1,TRBV9,.
TGTGCCAGCAGCGCCTACCGGGACAGGGTGGGGAATGAGCAGTTCTTC,CASSAYRDRVGNEQFF,TRBJ2-1,TRBD1,TRBV9,.
TGCGCCAGCAGCTTGGGAGGGATGATCGAAAAACTGTTTTTT,CASSLGGMIEKLFF,TRBJ1-4,.,TRBV5-1,.
TGTGCCATCAGTGACAGGGTTGCTAACTATGGCTACACCTTC,CAISDRVANYGYTF,TRBJ1-2,.,TRBV10-3,.
TGCAGCGTTGACGCGAAAGTGCTAAAGAACACTGAAGCTTTCTTT,CSVDAKVLKNTEAFF,TRBJ1-1,.,TRBV29-1,once
TGTGCCACAACCAGATCCTCGGGACAGACCTACGAGCAGTACTTC,CATTRSSGQTYEQYF,TRBJ2-7,TRBD1,TRBV19,.
TGTGCCAGCAGTTTAAGAGGTGGCTTCGTGAACACTGAAGCTTTCTTT,CASSLRGGFVNTEAFF,TRBJ1-1,.,TRBV28,.
TGTGCCAGCAGTGTGGCTAGCTCTTACAATGAGCAGTTCTTC,CASSVASSYNEQFF,TRBJ2-1,.,TRBV2,.
TGTGCCTGGAGTGGGGATAGAAGCGGGAGGGTCCAAGAGACCCAGTACTTC,CAWSGDRSGRVQETQYF,TRBJ2-5,TRBD2,TRBV30,.
TGTGCCAGCAGCCCGGGGACTAGCGGAGGCCTCCAGTACTTC,CASSPGTSGGLQYF,TRBJ2-4,TRBD2,TRBV7-6,.
TGTGCCACCAGCGTTCAACGGACAGGGGTAGGCTACACCTTC,CATSVQRTGVGYTF,TRBJ1-2,TRBD1,TRBV15,.
TGTGCCAGCAGCCCGTGGCCGGGACAGGAGACCACTAACTATGGCTACACCTTC,CASSPWPGQETTNYGYTF,TRBJ1-2,TRBD1,TRBV9,.
TGCGCCAGCAGCCAACGACACGTTACTCAAGAGACCCAGTACTTC,CASSQRHVTQETQYF,TRBJ2-5,.,TRBV5-1,.
TGTGCCAGCAGCTTAGCCCGGGGTCAGTGGGATAGCAATCAGCCCCAGCATTTT,CASSLARGQWDSNQPQHF,TRBJ1-5,.,TRBV7-9,.
TGTGCCAGTAGTACGGCGCGACAGACAAAAGAGACCCAGTACTTC,CASSTARQTKETQYF,TRBJ2-5,.,TRBV19,.
TGTGCCAGCACCTTGACAGGGAAGGCCTACAATGAGCAGTTCTTC,CASTLTGKAYNEQFF,TRBJ2-1,TRBD1,TRBV6-5,.
TGTGCCAGCAGTGCATCATACAGGGGGCCCGGCAATCAGCCCCAGCATTTT,CASSASYRGPGNQPQHF,TRBJ1-5,TRBD1,TRBV28,.
TGTGCCTGGAGAAAGCTAGCGGGAGGGCCCTACGAGCAGTACTTC,CAWRKLAGGPYEQYF,TRBJ2-7,TRBD2,TRBV30,.
TGTGCCAGCAGCTTGGGGCAGGGTAACTATGGCTACACCTTC,CASSLGQGNYGYTF,TRBJ1-2,.,TRBV5-6,.
TGTGCCAGCAGCCGCGGGGCGGGAGCGTTAACGAAGCAGTTCTTC,CASSRGAGALTKQFF,TRBJ2-1,TRBD2,TRBV7-2,.
TGTGCCAGTAAGGTTCAGGGCCCGAACACTGAAGCTTTCTTT,CASKVQGPNTEAFF,TRBJ1-1,.,TRBV19,.
TGTGCCAGCAGCTTAGGCGTGTTTGAGACCCAGTACTTC,CASSLGVFETQYF,TRBJ2-5,.,TRBV7-9,.
TGCGCCAGCAGTGAGCTTCTAGCGGGAGTAAGCCGGGCCGGGGAGCTGTTTTTT,CASSELLAGVSRAGELFF,TRBJ2-2,TRBD2,TRBV10-2,.
TGTGCCAGCACTCAGGGTGACTATGGCTACACCTTC,CASTQGDYGYTF,TRBJ1-2,.,TRBV6-6,.
TGCGCCAGCAGTCAATCAATGAAGACTAGCGGGAGCGCAGATACGCAGTATTTT,CASSQSMKTSGSADTQYF,TRBJ2-3,TRBD2,TRBV23-1,.
TGTGCCAGCAGCTTGGGCGGCGGAATTGATTCACCCCTCCACTTT,CASSLGGGIDSPLHF,TRBJ1-6,.,TRBV5-4,.
TGCGCCAGCAGTGAGTCGGACAGACCCCCCGGGGAGCTGTTTTTT,CASSESDRPPGELFF,TRBJ2-2,.,TRBV10-1,.
TGTGCCACCAGTGCAGGGGGGATCTGGGCAGATACGCAGTATTTT,CATSAGGIWADTQYF,TRBJ2-3,.,TRBV24-1,.
TGTGCCACCGACACCAGGAGGCAGTCCTACGAGCAGTACTTC,CATDTRRQSYEQYF,TRBJ2-7,.,TRBV28,.
TGTGTCAGCAGACGACAGAGCACAGATACGCAGTATTTT,CVSRRQSTDTQYF,TRBJ2-3,.,TRBV27,.
TGTGCCAGCAGCTCCTGGAGGGATAACAATGAGCAGTTCTTC,CASSSWRDNNEQFF,TRBJ2-1,.,TRBV11-2,.
TGTGCCAGCAGCGTAGGGGGCTCGGTAGAGACCCAGTACTTC,CASSVGGSVETQYF,TRBJ2-5,.,TRBV9,once
TGTGCCATCCCGGGCGGGGGATTGAACACCGGGGAGCTGTTTTTT,CAIPGGGLNTGELFF,TRBJ2-2,TRBD2,TRBV10-3,.